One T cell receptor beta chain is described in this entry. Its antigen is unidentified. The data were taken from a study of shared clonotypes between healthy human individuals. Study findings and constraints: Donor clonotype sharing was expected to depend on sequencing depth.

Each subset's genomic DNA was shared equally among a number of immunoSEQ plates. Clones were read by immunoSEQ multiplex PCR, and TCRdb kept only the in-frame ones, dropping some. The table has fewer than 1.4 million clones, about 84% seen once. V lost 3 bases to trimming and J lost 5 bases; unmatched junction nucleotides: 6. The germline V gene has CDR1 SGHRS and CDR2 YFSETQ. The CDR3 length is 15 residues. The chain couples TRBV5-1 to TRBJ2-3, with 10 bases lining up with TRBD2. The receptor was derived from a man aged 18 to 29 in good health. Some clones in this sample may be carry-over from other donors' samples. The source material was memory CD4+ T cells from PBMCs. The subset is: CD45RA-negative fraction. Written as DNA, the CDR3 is TGCGCCAGCAGCTCCGTAGCGGGAGGAAGAGATACGCAGTATTTT. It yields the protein CASSSVAGGRDTQYF.